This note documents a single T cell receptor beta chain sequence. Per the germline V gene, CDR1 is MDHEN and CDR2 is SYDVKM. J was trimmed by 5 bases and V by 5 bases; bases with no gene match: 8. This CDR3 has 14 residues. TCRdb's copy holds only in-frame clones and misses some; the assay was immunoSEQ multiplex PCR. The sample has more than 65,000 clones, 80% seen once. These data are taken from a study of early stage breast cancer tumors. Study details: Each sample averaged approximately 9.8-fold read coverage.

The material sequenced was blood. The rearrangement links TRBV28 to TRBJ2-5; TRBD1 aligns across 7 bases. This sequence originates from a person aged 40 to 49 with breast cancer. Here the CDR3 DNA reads TGTGCCAGCAGTACGACAGGGTGGACGGAGACCCAGTACTTC. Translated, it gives CASSTTGWTETQYF.